This note documents a single TCR beta chain sequence. The target antigen is unknown. This sample is drawn from a study of cytomegalovirus exposure and HLA in healthy donors. Whole-study context: Sequencing of about 179 million T cells in an earlier analysis found roughly 120 million unique TCR beta sequences. General study points: Several V segments, TRBV6-2 and TRBV6-3 among them, could not be told apart and were dropped.

The primer mix had 60 Vbeta and 13 Jbeta primers. The method was immunoSEQ multiplex PCR; TCRdb's version includes in-frame clones alone and lacks a portion of them. The sample lists 140,000 to 150,000 clones; about 66% were seen once. The V gene lost 4 bases and the J gene lost 2 bases, with 5 bases spanning the gap. The CDR3 runs 12 residues. Germline V CDR1 and CDR2: SNHLY, FYNNEI. This chain joins TRBV2 and TRBJ1-2; D gene unclear. The sequenced sample consisted of PBMCs. This clonotype originated in a male donor in good health and CMV-seronegative. CDR3 amino acids: CASSALNYGYTF. The CDR3, as DNA: TGTGCCAGCAGTGCCCTCAACTATGGCTACACCTTC. Combining the CDR3 with reference TRBV2 and TRBJ1-2 gives the whole variable domain EPEVTQTPSHQVTQMGQEVILRCVPISNHLYFYWYRQILGQKVEFLVSFYNNEISEKSEIFDDQFSVERPDGSNFTLKIRSTKLEDSAMYFCASSALNYGYTFGSGTRLTVV.